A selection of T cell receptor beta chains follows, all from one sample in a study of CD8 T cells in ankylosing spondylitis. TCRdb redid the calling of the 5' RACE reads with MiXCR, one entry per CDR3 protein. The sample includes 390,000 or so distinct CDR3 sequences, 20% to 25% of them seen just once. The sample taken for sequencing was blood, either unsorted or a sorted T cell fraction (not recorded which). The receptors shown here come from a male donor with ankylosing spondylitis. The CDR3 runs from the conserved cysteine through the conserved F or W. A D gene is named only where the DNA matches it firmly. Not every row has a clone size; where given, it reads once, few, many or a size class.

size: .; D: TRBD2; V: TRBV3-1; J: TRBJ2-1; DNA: TGTGCCAGCAGCCTCCACCGTAGCGGGAACTCCTACAATGAGCAGTTCTTC; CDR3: CASSLHRSGNSYNEQFF
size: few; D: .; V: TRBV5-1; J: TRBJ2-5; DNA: TGCGCCAGCAGCTTGGCCAATCCGCGGTTGGGGGAGACCCAGTACTTC; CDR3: CASSLANPRLGETQYF
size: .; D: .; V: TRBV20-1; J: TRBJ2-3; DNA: TGCAGTGCTAGAGTACCGGCGGGCGCAGATACGCAGTATTTT; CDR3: CSARVPAGADTQYF
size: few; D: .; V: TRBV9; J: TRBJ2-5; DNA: TGTGCCAGCAGCCAGACATCGACAGTCTGGGAGACCCAGTACTTC; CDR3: CASSQTSTVWETQYF
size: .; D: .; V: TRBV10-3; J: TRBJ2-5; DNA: TGTGCCATCACGAGCACCGCTGGGACCCAGTACTTC; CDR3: CAITSTAGTQYF
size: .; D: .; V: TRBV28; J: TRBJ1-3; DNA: TGTGCCAGCAGTCTAATCCGGACCGCAGGGACCATATATTTT; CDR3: CASSLIRTAGTIYF
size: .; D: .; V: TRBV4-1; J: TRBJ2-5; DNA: TGCGCCAGCAGCCAAGATTTTGTAACAGGGCCAAGAGAGGCCCAGTACTTC; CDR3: CASSQDFVTGPREAQYF
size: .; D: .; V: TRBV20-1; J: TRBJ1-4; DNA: TGCAGTGCTGTAGCAGGGGATTCGGGTGAAAAACTGTTTTTT; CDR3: CSAVAGDSGEKLFF
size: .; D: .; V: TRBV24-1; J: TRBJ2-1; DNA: TGTGCCACCAGTGATTGGGGGCCCGGGCCCTACAATGAGCAGTTCTTC; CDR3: CATSDWGPGPYNEQFF
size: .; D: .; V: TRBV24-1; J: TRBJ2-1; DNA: TGTGCCACCAGTGACGGCACAGGTGAGCAGTTCTTC; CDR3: CATSDGTGEQFF
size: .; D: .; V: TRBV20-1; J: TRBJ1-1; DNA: TGCAGTGCCTCAAGGACGGGGGGGGGTCTTAATGAAGCTTTCTTT; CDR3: CSASRTGGGLNEAFF
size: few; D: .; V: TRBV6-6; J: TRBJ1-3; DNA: TGTGCCAGCAGTTACAGCTCTGGAAACACCATATATTTT; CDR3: CASSYSSGNTIYF
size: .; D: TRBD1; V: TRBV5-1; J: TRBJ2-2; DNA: TGCGCCAGCAGCTTGGGACAGGGGGCTGGCGGGGAGCTGTTTTTT; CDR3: CASSLGQGAGGELFF
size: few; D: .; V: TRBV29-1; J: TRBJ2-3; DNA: TGCAGCGTCCTTAGGGTAGCAGATACGCAGTATTTT; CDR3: CSVLRVADTQYF
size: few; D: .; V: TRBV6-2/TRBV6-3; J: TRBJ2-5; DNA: TGTGCCAGCAGTCTCCGGCAAACTCGGGAGACCCAGTACTTC; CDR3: CASSLRQTRETQYF
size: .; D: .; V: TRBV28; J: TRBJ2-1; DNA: TGTGCCACAAGGGCCAATTGGGGAGGCTCCTACAATGAGCAGTTCTTC; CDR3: CATRANWGGSYNEQFF
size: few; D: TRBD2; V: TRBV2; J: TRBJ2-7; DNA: TGTGCCAGCAGTACTACTAGCGGGAGTGAGCAGTACTTC; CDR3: CASSTTSGSEQYF
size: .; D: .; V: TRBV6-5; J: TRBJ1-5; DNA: TGTGCCAGCGCTACTGGGCAGGGAACTCAGCCCCAGCATTTT; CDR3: CASATGQGTQPQHF
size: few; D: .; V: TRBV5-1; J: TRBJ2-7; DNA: TGCGCCAGCAGCTTCGGCCCACCAGGCCAGGGAAACTACGAGCAGTACTTC; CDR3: CASSFGPPGQGNYEQYF
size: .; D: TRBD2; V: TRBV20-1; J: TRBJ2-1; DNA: TGCAGTGCTAGAGTAACTAGCGGGAGTGGTTGGAATGAGCAGTTCTTC; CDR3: CSARVTSGSGWNEQFF
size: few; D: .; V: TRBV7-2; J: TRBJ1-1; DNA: TGTGCCAGCAGCTTAGTCGAGGGCGGGAACACTGAAGCTTTCTTT; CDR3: CASSLVEGGNTEAFF
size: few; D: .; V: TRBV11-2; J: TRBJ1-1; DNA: TGTGCCAGCAGCTACGCCGTCGGGGGGTTTCTACTCGAAGCTTTCTTT; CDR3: CASSYAVGGFLLEAFF
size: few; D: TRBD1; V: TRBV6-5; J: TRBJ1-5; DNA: TGTGCCAGCTGTTCCGGGACAGGGGACCAGCCCCAGCATTTT; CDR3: CASCSGTGDQPQHF
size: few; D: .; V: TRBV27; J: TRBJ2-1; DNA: TGTGCCAGCAGTTTATCGTTCAGGTACAATGAGCAGTTCTTC; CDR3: CASSLSFRYNEQFF
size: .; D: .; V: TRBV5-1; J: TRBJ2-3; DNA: TGCGCCAGCACCCTACAACCTAGCACAGATACGCAGTATTTT; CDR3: CASTLQPSTDTQYF
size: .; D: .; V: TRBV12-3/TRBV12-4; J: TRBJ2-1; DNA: TGTGCCAGCAGTTCTCGGGGGACATCCTTTAGCGGGTTAAATGAGCAGTTCTTC; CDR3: CASSSRGTSFSGLNEQFF
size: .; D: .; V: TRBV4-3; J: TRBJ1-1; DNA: TGCGCCAGCAGCCAAGATGCCACATTGAACACTGAAGCTTTCTTT; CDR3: CASSQDATLNTEAFF